This T cell receptor (beta chain) was identified during a study of blood T cell repertoires in COVID-19. Study context: T cells, B-cell-depleted T cells, or PBMCs supplied cDNA or gDNA.

Sequencing used immunoSEQ multiplex PCR; TCRdb keeps in-frame clones, though not all of them. The sample holds roughly 430,000 clones, about 88% seen once. What was sequenced was PBMCs or T cells enriched from blood (not recorded which). The clonotype originates from a woman aged 18 to 35 who had been exposed to COVID-19.

This CDR3 is CASSTGQGSYEQYF. The CDR3 coding sequence is TGCGCCAGCAGCACAGGACAGGGCTCCTACGAGCAGTACTTC. The chain employs TRBV5-1 and TRBJ2-7; TRBD1 matches at 8 bases. CDR1 is SGHRS and CDR2 is YFSETQ in the germline V gene. Trimming took 4 bases from V and 0 from J; bases not matched to a gene: 3. The CDR3 is 14 amino acids.